This T cell receptor (beta chain) derives from a study of tumor-infiltrating lymphocytes in primary liver carcinoma. With regard to this clonotype: A junction end diverges from the germline sequence, so it may reflect a read error.

Germline CDR1 LGHNA, CDR2 YNFKEQ. The CDR3 runs 17 residues. It was from about 19-30 mg of unsorted bulk tissue that RNA and DNA were co-extracted. Constant-region priming of around 500 ng total RNA yielded TCR beta cDNA. Investigators got TCR beta libraries out of three nested multiplex PCR rounds, done with slightly modified ARM-PCR. Both of the initial two PCR rounds ran for around 10 cycles and employed TRBV1-TRBV30 forward primers alongside a C-beta reverse primer. TCRdb recomputed calls from the multiplex PCR reads with MiXCR, one row per CDR3 protein. The sample includes 150,000 to 200,000 distinct CDR3 sequences, 85% of them seen just once.

The sequence derives from a man aged 35 to 55 with primary liver carcinoma and hepatitis B virus infection. Sequenced: tumor tissue from primary liver carcinoma. The chain uses TRBV4-2 and TRBJ1-2; D may be TRBD1 (6 bases). DNA of the CDR3: TGTGCGAGCATACAAGAAACCGCCCAGGGGCTTAACTATGGCTACACCTTC. It yields the protein CASIQETAQGLNYGYTF.